These 21 T cell receptor beta chains came from one sample sequenced in a study of T cell changes during pregnancy in multiple sclerosis. Sequencing was performed with immunoSEQ multiplex PCR; in TCRdb, only in-frame clones are kept and a portion is missing. This table holds some 33,000 clones, 91% found once. This specimen consisted of CD8+ T cells from peripheral blood mononuclear cells, obtained in the second trimester of pregnancy. The receptors here all came from a female donor in good health, enrolled as a control in a pregnancy study.

The chain carries TRBV4-1 and TRBJ1-1; D might be TRBD1 (5 bases). Germline lookup yields CDR1 MGHRA and CDR2 YSYEKL. The CDR3 extends over 13 amino acids. V gave up 4 bases and J gave up 3 bases, with 9 bases separating them. CDR3 region: CASSPSGYTEAFF. The CDR3 bases are TGCGCCAGCAGCCCCTCAGGGTACACTGAAGCTTTCTTT.

This clone ranks as medium-sized. The chain recombines TRBV6-4 with TRBJ2-1; 11 bases map to TRBD2. This CDR3 spans 15 amino acids. J was trimmed by 7 bases and V by 0 bases; bases with no gene match: 2. The germline V gene encodes CDR1 MRHNA and CDR2 SNTAGT. The CDR3 bases are TGTGCCAGCAGTGACTCGTCTAGCGGGGGGAATGAGCAGTTCTTC. It encodes CASSDSSSGGNEQFF.

The rearrangement uses TRBV7-8 and TRBJ1-3, with a weak D call TRBD1 (6 bases). This CDR3 region has 18 residues. V lost 5 bases and J 0 bases, leaving 20 bases between the germline ends. Germline assignment: CDR1 SGHVS and CDR2 FQNEAQ. CDR3 in DNA: TGTGCCAGCAGCCCTCATCAAGGGGGTAGAACCTCTGGAAACACCATATATTTT. Its protein product is CASSPHQGGRTSGNTIYF.

The rearrangement joins TRBV6-6 to TRBJ1-5; no definite D call. V was cut by 0 bases and J by 3 bases, with 9 bases left in between. The CDR3 is 15 amino acids. Germline V lookup: CDR1 MNHNY, CDR2 SVGAGI (reference sequence). The CDR3 is CASSYSIQINQPQHF. The CDR3, as DNA: TGTGCCAGCAGTTACTCGATCCAGATCAATCAGCCCCAGCATTTT.

This clone was seen only once. The chain uses TRBV5-1 and TRBJ1-2; 9 nucleotides agree with TRBD1. CDR1 and CDR2 (germline): SGHRS, YFSETQ. The V and J ends lost 0 bases and 7 bases, in that order; junction bases with no gene match: 4. CDR3 length equals 14 residues. The CDR3 loop reads CASSLVQGARGYTF. The CDR3 bases are TGCGCCAGCAGCTTGGTACAGGGGGCGCGTGGCTACACCTTC.

In nucleotides, the CDR3 is TGTGCCACCAGCAGGGGGACAGGGGATGGAAACACCATATATTTT. Amino acids: CATSRGTGDGNTIYF. This rearrangement joins TRBV15 to TRBJ1-3, with 10 positions matching TRBD1. CDR3 length: 15 amino acids. V lost 3 bases, J lost 3 bases, and 2 bases stayed unmatched. The germline V gene has CDR1 LNHNV and CDR2 YYDKDF (reference sequence).

Concerning this clone: The sample contains more than one DNA sequence encoding this CDR3. This chain joins TRBV6-4 and TRBJ1-5; D remains unclear. Germline CDR1 reads MRHNA; CDR2 reads SNTAGT. Trimming removed 0 bases at V and 6 bases at J, with 9 bases between. The CDR3 has 14 residues. In DNA form, the CDR3 reads TGTGCCAGCAGTGACTCGATCGGGGTTCAGCCCCAGCATTTT. It encodes CASSDSIGVQPQHF.

The chain has TRBV7-8 and TRBJ2-5; D may be TRBD1 (5 bases). Looked up from germline, CDR1 is SGHVS and CDR2 is FQNEAQ. V lost 5 bases and J 4 bases, leaving 14 bases between the germline ends. This CDR3 region has 14 residues. CDR3 nucleotides: TGTGCCAGCAGCCCATACAGGTCGCGAGAGACCCAGTACTTC. This translates into CASSPYRSRETQYF.

The rearrangement joins TRBV18 to TRBJ2-7; 9 bases line up with TRBD1. Germline V gene lookup returns CDR1 KGHSH and CDR2 LQKENI. The J segment lost 3 bases and the V segment lost 3 bases, leaving 9 bases of the junction unmatched. CDR3 length equals 16 residues. In DNA, the CDR3 is TGTGCCAGCTCACCGCCTCCGGGACAGGGTGGCTACGAGCAGTACTTC. Protein sequence: CASSPPPGQGGYEQYF.

The rearrangement uses TRBV5-8 and TRBJ1-5; D is unresolved. The CDR3 contains 14 residues. The germline CDR1 and CDR2 sequences are SGHTS and YDEGEE. Trimming shortened V by 1 base and J by 0 bases, and 5 bases separated the two germline ends. The CDR3 sequence is CASSLSVSNQPQHF. Here the CDR3 DNA reads TGTGCCAGCAGCTTGTCAGTTAGCAATCAGCCCCAGCATTTT.

The CDR3 DNA sequence: TGTGCCAGCAGCTTAGAGGGGGGGATGAACACTGAAGCTTTCTTT. It yields the protein CASSLEGGMNTEAFF. The chain has TRBV11-2 and TRBJ1-1; D is perhaps TRBD1 (5 bases). The germline gives CDR1 SGHAT, CDR2 FQNNGV. This CDR3 spans 15 amino acids. Trimming cost V 0 bases and J 0 bases, with 8 bases left between them.

CDR3 coding DNA: TGTGCCAGCAGCATCTGGACAGGGGCTGGAAACACCATATATTTT. The encoded protein is CASSIWTGAGNTIYF. The chain joins TRBV7-8 to TRBJ1-3; 9 nucleotides agree with TRBD1. Germline V gene lookup returns CDR1 SGHVS and CDR2 FQNEAQ. The V segment lost 5 bases and the J segment 2 bases; nucleotides outside the gene matches: 4. The CDR3 has 15 residues.

The chain couples TRBV19 to TRBJ1-1; maybe TRBD1 (5 bases). CDR3 length: 12 amino acids. Germline V CDR1 and CDR2: LNHDA, SQIVND (reference sequence). V lost 5 bases and J 7 bases, leaving 11 bases between the germline ends. CDR3 protein: CASSQGSDEAFF. CDR3 bases: TGTGCCAGTAGTCAGGGTTCCGATGAAGCTTTCTTT.

This sequence joins TRBV29-1 and TRBJ1-1, with D possibly matching TRBD1 (5 bases). Germline assignment: CDR1 SQVTM and CDR2 ANQGSEA. The ends were cut back, 7 bases at V and 0 bases at J, with 15 bases in the middle. There are 14 residues in the CDR3. The CDR3 sequence: CSARPRGVNTEAFF. The CDR3 DNA follows: TGCAGCGCCCGGCCGCGGGGGGTGAACACTGAAGCTTTCTTT.

The rearrangement joins TRBV21-1 to TRBJ1-1; the table's D call, TRBD1, has no DNA check behind it. TRBV21-1 is flagged as a pseudogene. The CDR3 runs 16 residues. CDR3 loop: CASSKNERHRNTEAFF. CDR3 sequence (DNA): TGTGCCAGCAGCAAGAATGAAAGACACCGGAACACTGAAGCTTTCTTT.

This sequence joins TRBV13 and TRBJ1-1, with TRBD1 matching 7 bases. The germline CDR1 and CDR2 sequences are PRHDT and FYEKMQ (reference sequence). J gave up 2 bases and V 5 bases, and 5 bases lay outside the gene matches. The length of the CDR3 is 14 residues. The CDR3 bases are TGTGCCAGCAGCAAAGACAGGGAAAACACTGAAGCTTTCTTT. It is translated as CASSKDRENTEAFF.

The chain is built from TRBV6-5 and TRBJ2-1; a weak D match, TRBD2 (6 bases). The CDR3 length is 14 residues. With 4 bases removed from V and 4 bases from J, the gap between germline ends came to 11 bases. Germline assignment: CDR1 MNHEY and CDR2 SVGAGI. CDR3 loop: CASSSPGLYNEQFF. The CDR3 nucleotides read TGTGCCAGCAGTTCACCGGGACTTTACAATGAGCAGTTCTTC.

The chain links TRBV6-1 to TRBJ1-2, with D possibly being TRBD1 (6 bases). V lost 7 bases and J lost 4, with 16 bases in between. The germline V gene has CDR1 MNHNS and CDR2 SASEGT. The CDR3 length is 14 residues. Written as DNA, the CDR3 is TGTGCCAGCACCCAGGGGAGGGCGTCCTATGGCTACACCTTC. It specifies CASTQGRASYGYTF.

The chain recombines TRBV5-6 with TRBJ1-1; possible D gene TRBD1, 5 bases. The germline V gene has CDR1 SGHDT and CDR2 YYEEEE. The CDR3 spans 17 residues. The V end lost 1 base, the J end lost 3 bases, and 19 bases lay between the germline ends. Here the CDR3 DNA reads TGTGCCAGCAGCTTGCATAGGTCGCGGGGGTTCTACACTGAAGCTTTCTTT. It codes for CASSLHRSRGFYTEAFF. Using reference TRBV5-6 and TRBJ1-1 for the parts outside the CDR3, the full variable domain is DAGVTQSPTHLIKTRGQQVTLRCSPKSGHDTVSWYQQALGQGPQFIFQYYEEEERQRGNFPDRFSGHQFPNYSSELNVNALLLGDSALYLCASSLHRSRGFYTEAFFGQGTRLTVV.

The chain couples TRBV6-5 to TRBJ2-2; no clear D. V shed 10 bases and J shed 2 bases, with 11 bases lying between them. The length of the CDR3 is 13 residues. Germline V gives CDR1 MNHEY, CDR2 SVGAGI. The CDR3 DNA sequence: TGTGCCATCCCGGGTCTTAACACCGGGGAGCTGTTTTTT. Encoded protein: CAIPGLNTGELFF.

Only one count was recorded for this clone. The chain couples TRBV15 to TRBJ1-5, with D perhaps matching TRBD1 (5 bases). Germline V gene sequence: CDR1 LNHNV, CDR2 YYDKDF (reference sequence). The CDR3 is 13 residues long. V gave up 8 bases and J gave up 4 bases, with 12 bases separating them. The CDR3 DNA sequence: TGTGCCACCGGGTCGCCAGGGAATCAGCCCCAGCATTTT. It specifies CATGSPGNQPQHF.